This T cell receptor (beta chain) emerged from a study of T cells in Graves' hyperthyroidism and ophthalmopathy. The length of the CDR3 is 16 residues. Losses at the gene ends were 3 bases for V and 2 bases for J; bases not matched to a gene: 6. It was RNA transcripts that yielded the amplified TCR beta CDR3 regions. Initially, a first-round RT-PCR of the TCR CDR3 employed the HTBI primer set. TCRdb reprocessed the multiplex PCR reads with MiXCR, giving one entry per CDR3 protein. The repertoire holds some 400,000 distinct CDR3 sequences, with roughly 13% as singletons. Findings and caveats of the study: Stable hyperthyroidism and ophthalmopathy were separated using 13 V-J signatures.

Each diagnosis was grounded in clinical symptoms, serum thyroxine and TRAb, thyroid ultrasound, and orbital computed tomography. The sample, blood from the first hyperthyroidism diagnosis, precedes any ophthalmopathy symptoms. PBMCs were sourced from roughly 10 ml fresh peripheral blood. This clonotype was found a few times. The antigen is not known. The material sequenced was blood. The receptor comes from a man aged 30 to 45 with Graves' hyperthyroidism that later progressed to Graves' ophthalmopathy. The V gene is TRBV12-3 or TRBV12-4, the J gene TRBJ2-1, with 8 bases aligning to TRBD2. CDR3 amino acids: CASSFKRGPPYNEQFF. The DNA for the CDR3 is TGTGCCAGCAGTTTTAAGCGGGGGCCCCCCTACAATGAGCAGTTCTTC.